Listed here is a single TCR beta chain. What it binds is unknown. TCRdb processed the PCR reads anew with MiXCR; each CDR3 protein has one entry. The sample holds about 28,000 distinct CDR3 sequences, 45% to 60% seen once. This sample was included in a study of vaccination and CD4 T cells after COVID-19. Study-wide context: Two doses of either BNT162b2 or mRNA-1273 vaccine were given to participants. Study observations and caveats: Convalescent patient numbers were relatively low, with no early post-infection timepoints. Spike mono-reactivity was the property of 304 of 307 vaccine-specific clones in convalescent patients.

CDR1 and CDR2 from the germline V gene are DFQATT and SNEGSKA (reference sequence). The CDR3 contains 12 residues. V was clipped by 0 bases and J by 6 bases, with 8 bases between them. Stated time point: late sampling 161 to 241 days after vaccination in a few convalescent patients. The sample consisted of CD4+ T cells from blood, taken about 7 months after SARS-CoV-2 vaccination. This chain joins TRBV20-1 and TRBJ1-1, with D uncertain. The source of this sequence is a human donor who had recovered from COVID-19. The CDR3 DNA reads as TGCAGTGCTAGAGAGAGGGAAGCTGAAGCTTTCTTT. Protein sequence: CSAREREAEAFF.